The 29 T cell receptor beta chains below were found in one sample sequenced in a study of cytomegalovirus exposure and HLA in healthy donors. It was with 60 Vbeta and 13 Jbeta primers that the PCR ran. TCRdb keeps only in-frame clones here, not all; method: immunoSEQ multiplex PCR. The sample has under 200,000 clones, 77% seen once. Sequenced: PBMCs. Receptors originate from a woman aged 40-49 years in good health and CMV-seropositive.

This clone was recorded once. The J gene is TRBJ2-7, the V gene TRBV29-1, with a tentative D call TRBD2 (5 bases). CDR3 length: 12 amino acids. Germline V lookup: CDR1 SQVTM, CDR2 ANQGSEA. Between the trimmed V and J ends, which lost 5 bases and 0 bases, there was a span of 8 bases. The CDR3 DNA reads as TGCAGCGTTCCGGGATCCTCCTACGAGCAGTACTTC. It encodes CSVPGSSYEQYF.

This clone was counted between two and nine times. This chain uses TRBV4-2 with TRBJ1-5; D is unresolved. From germline, CDR1 is LGHNA and CDR2 YNFKEQ. CDR3 length: 13 amino acids. V was shortened by 1 base and J by 4 bases, with 5 bases between the two germline ends. The DNA of the CDR3 is TGTGCCAGCAGCCAAGTACTGAATCAGCCCCAGCATTTT. It encodes CASSQVLNQPQHF.

The chain links TRBV7-8 to TRBJ2-7; a weak D match, TRBD1 (6 bases). Looked up from germline, CDR1 is SGHVS and CDR2 is FQNEAQ. The CDR3 has 15 amino acids. Between the trimmed V and J ends, which lost 1 base and 4 bases, there was a span of 14 bases. The CDR3 DNA sequence: TGTGCCAGCAGCTTAGTGGGACACGGCTCGTACGAGCAGTACTTC. Translation gives CASSLVGHGSYEQYF.

This clone has a single count. V is TRBV9 and J is TRBJ1-1; 8 nucleotides align to TRBD1. J was trimmed by 4 bases and V by 1 base; bases with no gene match: 3. The CDR3 runs to 14 residues. CDR1 SGDLS and CDR2 YYNGEE come from the germline V gene. CDR3 amino acids: CASSVLDRATEAFF. As DNA, the CDR3 is TGTGCCAGCAGCGTATTGGACAGGGCCACTGAAGCTTTCTTT.

This chain uses TRBV2 with TRBJ2-3, with TRBD2 matching 9 bases. The CDR3 runs 15 residues. The V segment lost 6 bases and the J segment 4 bases; nucleotides outside the gene matches: 8. Germline V gives CDR1 SNHLY, CDR2 FYNNEI. CDR3 sequence reads: CASRGAGGPADTQYF. DNA of the CDR3: TGTGCCAGCAGAGGAGCGGGGGGCCCGGCAGATACGCAGTATTTT.

CDR3 in DNA: TGTGCCAGCAGTGAGGGACAGGGGCCACAGGGGGCCCAGTACTTC. Translating gives CASSEGQGPQGAQYF. This rearrangement joins TRBV25-1 to TRBJ2-5; 10 nucleotides match TRBD1. Trimming at V came to 3 bases and at J to 9 bases, leaving 10 bases not matched to a gene. CDR3 size: 15 residues. The germline V gene has CDR1 MGHDK and CDR2 SYGVNS.

The rearrangement joins TRBV30 to TRBJ2-7, with 7 bases fitting TRBD2. V lost 3 bases, J lost 2 bases, and 4 bases stayed unmatched. In germline, CDR1 is GTSNPN, CDR2 SVGIG (reference sequence). The CDR3 spans 13 residues. The CDR3 DNA is TGTGCCTGGAGAAAAGGGAGGGCCTACGAGCAGTACTTC. Encoded protein: CAWRKGRAYEQYF.

V and J are TRBV5-1 and TRBJ1-4, with TRBD1 identical over 9 bases. The germline V gene has CDR1 SGHRS and CDR2 YFSETQ. The CDR3 covers 14 residues. The V gene end was trimmed by 4 bases and the J gene end by 7 bases; junction bases not matched to a gene: 5. CDR3 residues: CASSKDRGGEKLFF. In nucleotides, the CDR3 is TGCGCCAGCAGCAAGGACAGGGGAGGTGAAAAACTGTTTTTT.

The chain recombines TRBV5-1 with TRBJ1-2; D perhaps matches TRBD1 (5 bases). The V gene's germline CDR1 is SGHRS and CDR2 YFSETQ. V was clipped by 0 bases and J by 8 bases, with 14 bases between them. The CDR3 sequence is 14 residues long. CDR3 bases: TGCGCCAGCAGCTTGGAGGTCAGCGGGGGAGGCTACACCTTC. Protein product: CASSLEVSGGGYTF. The full variable domain, with the rest looked up from reference TRBV5-1 and TRBJ1-2, is KAGVTQTPRYLIKTRGQQVTLSCSPISGHRSVSWYQQTPGQGLQFLFEYFSETQRNKGNFPGRFSGRQFSNSRSEMNVSTLELGDSALYLCASSLEVSGGGYTFGSGTRLTVV.

This clone appeared a few times. The rearrangement joins TRBV4-3 to TRBJ1-1; 7 bases line up with TRBD1. The germline V gene has CDR1 LGHNA and CDR2 YSLEER. J lost 4 bases, V lost 2 bases, and 10 bases had no gene match. This CDR3 region has 16 residues. CDR3 protein: CASSQNGQVEGTEAFF. DNA for the CDR3: TGCGCCAGCAGCCAAAACGGACAGGTGGAGGGCACTGAAGCTTTCTTT.

The chain employs TRBV7-9 and TRBJ1-1; no definite D call. CDR3 length: 12 residues. Germline V gene lookup returns CDR1 SEHNR and CDR2 FQNEAQ (reference sequence). V dropped 3 bases and J dropped 6 bases, with 8 bases sitting between them. The CDR3, as DNA: TGTGCCAGCAGCTTGGTTTCAGCTGAAGCTTTCTTT. Translating gives CASSLVSAEAFF.

The chain employs TRBV18 and TRBJ2-7; D perhaps matches TRBD2 (6 bases). The V and J ends lost 6 bases and 1 base respectively, with 10 bases between them. CDR1 and CDR2 (germline): KGHSH, LQKENI. The CDR3 length is 13 residues. DNA for the CDR3: TGTGCCAGCTCGGAGGGGACTTCCTACGAGCAGTACTTC. It is translated as CASSEGTSYEQYF.

This chain connects TRBV19 to TRBJ1-3; TRBD1 matches 9 bases. With V trimmed by 6 bases and J by 2 bases, 2 bases remained unmatched. Germline V gives CDR1 LNHDA, CDR2 SQIVND (reference sequence). The CDR3 sequence is 14 residues long. This CDR3 is CASRRQGAGNTIYF. CDR3 sequence (DNA): TGTGCCAGTAGACGACAGGGGGCTGGAAACACCATATATTTT.

The gene calls are TRBV7-7 and TRBJ1-1; D unclear. V shed 5 bases and J shed 1 base, with 8 bases lying between them. CDR1 SSHAT and CDR2 FNYEAQ come from the germline V gene (reference sequence). This CDR3 is built from 13 residues. Here the CDR3 DNA reads TGTGCCAGCAGCACTAGGCAGAACACTGAAGCTTTCTTT. Its protein is CASSTRQNTEAFF.

The V and J genes are TRBV21-1 and TRBJ2-1; the table's D call, TRBD1, has no DNA check behind it. TRBV21-1 is a pseudogene. This CDR3 has 15 residues. The CDR3 loop reads CASSNPDRRNNEQFF. The CDR3, as DNA: TGTGCCAGCAGCAATCCTGACAGGAGGAACAATGAGCAGTTCTTC.

This chain links TRBV9 with TRBJ2-3, with TRBD2 matching over 11 bases. Per the germline V gene, CDR1 is SGDLS and CDR2 is YYNGEE. This CDR3 contains 17 residues. J lost 4 bases, V lost 0 bases, and 7 bases had no gene match. This CDR3 is CASSVGTASGRSDTQYF. The CDR3 bases are TGTGCCAGCAGCGTAGGGACCGCTAGCGGGAGGTCAGATACGCAGTATTTT.

The sample holds a few counts of this clone. The chain couples TRBV19 to TRBJ1-2; TRBD1 matches at 7 bases. The CDR3 has 13 amino acids. Germline CDR1 LNHDA, CDR2 SQIVND (reference sequence). V lost 4 bases to trimming and J lost 7 bases; unmatched junction nucleotides: 6. The CDR3 region has the DNA TGTGCCAGTAGTACCCCCACAGGGGTTGGCTACACCTTC. As protein: CASSTPTGVGYTF.

This chain joins TRBV28 and TRBJ1-2; 11 bases agree with TRBD1. The junction had 9 bases not matched to a gene; V was cut back by 5 bases and J by 4 bases. CDR1 and CDR2 (germline): MDHEN, SYDVKM. CDR3 length: 16 amino acids. The CDR3 DNA sequence: TGTGCCAGCAGTCGGACAGGGGGCCACATCCCCTATGGCTACACCTTC. Translation: CASSRTGGHIPYGYTF.

The chain combines TRBV7-9 with TRBJ2-1, with 14 nucleotides matching TRBD2. CDR1 SEHNR and CDR2 FQNEAQ come from the germline V gene (reference sequence). The CDR3 contains 17 residues. The V and J ends lost 4 bases and 0 bases, in that order; junction bases with no gene match: 2. CDR3 in amino acids: CASSWTSGGNSYNEQFF. DNA of the CDR3: TGTGCCAGCAGCTGGACTAGCGGGGGGAACTCCTACAATGAGCAGTTCTTC.

The CDR3 is CASSKDRGVWTQYF. The CDR3 nucleotides are TGTGCCAGCAGCAAGGACAGGGGGGTTTGGACCCAGTACTTC. This sequence joins TRBV7-2 and TRBJ2-5; TRBD1 matches at 10 bases. Germline lookup yields CDR1 SGHTA and CDR2 FQGNSA. Trimming at V came to 5 bases and at J to 7 bases, leaving 7 bases not matched to a gene. The CDR3 runs 14 residues.

The rearrangement uses TRBV7-9 and TRBJ2-3; 9 positions agree with TRBD1. CDR1 and CDR2 from the germline V gene are SEHNR and FQNEAQ (reference sequence). Trimming at V came to 6 bases and at J to 5 bases, leaving 3 bases not matched to a gene. This CDR3 contains 13 residues. CDR3 in DNA: TGTGCCAGCAGATGGACAGGGGAAGATACGCAGTATTTT. It translates to CASRWTGEDTQYF.

As regards this clone: The junction departs from germline at one end; a sequencing error may be responsible. This CDR3 reads CASSLATGGVF. The CDR3 DNA reads TGTGCCAGCAGCTTAGCCACAGGAGGGGTCTTT. The chain combines TRBV7-9 with TRBJ1-1; D might be TRBD1 (5 bases). This CDR3 has 11 residues. Germline V CDR1 and CDR2: SEHNR, FQNEAQ (reference sequence).

The V call is TRBV2, the J call TRBJ1-5; D may be TRBD1 (6 bases). The CDR3 is made up of 18 amino acids. V lost 5 bases to trimming and J lost 0 bases, with 20 bases between them. CDR1 SNHLY and CDR2 FYNNEI come from the germline V gene. The CDR3 sequence is CASSRGRDTLYSNQPQHF. The CDR3 nucleotides read TGTGCCAGCAGTCGGGGACGGGACACACTGTATAGCAATCAGCCCCAGCATTTT.

The V call is TRBV7-2, the J call TRBJ2-5; possible D gene TRBD1, 6 bases. Trimming stripped 5 bases from V and 1 base from J, with 17 bases between. The CDR3 is 16 amino acids. CDR1 is SGHTA and CDR2 is FQGNSA in the germline V gene. The CDR3 protein is CASSAQGTLPQETQYF. CDR3 DNA: TGTGCCAGCAGCGCGCAGGGGACACTACCCCAAGAGACCCAGTACTTC.

The chain has TRBV4-3 and TRBJ1-2; D is unresolved. Germline CDR1 LGHNA, CDR2 YSLEER. Trimming stripped 0 bases from V and 2 bases from J, with 7 bases between. The CDR3 totals 14 residues. The CDR3 spells CASSQDRSNYGYTF. The CDR3 DNA reads as TGCGCCAGCAGCCAAGACAGGTCCAACTATGGCTACACCTTC.

The genes are TRBV9 and TRBJ1-1; D may be TRBD1 (5 bases). The V and J ends lost 0 bases and 4 bases respectively, with 10 bases between them. CDR1 is SGDLS and CDR2 is YYNGEE in the germline V gene. The CDR3 spans 14 residues. CDR3 DNA sequence: TGTGCCAGCAGCGTAGGTGTCGGGGGCACTGAAGCTTTCTTT. Residues: CASSVGVGGTEAFF. Filled out from reference TRBV9 and TRBJ1-1, the complete variable domain reads DSGVTQTPKHLITATGQRVTLRCSPRSGDLSVYWYQQSLDQGLQFLIQYYNGEERAKGNILERFSAQQFPDLHSELNLSSLELGDSALYFCASSVGVGGTEAFFGQGTRLTVV.

The chain's CDR3 is CASSPEEMWDSPLHF. The CDR3 nucleotides read TGCGCCAGCAGTCCCGAGGAGATGTGGGATTCACCCCTCCACTTT. This chain uses TRBV23-1 with TRBJ1-6; unclear D gene. TRBV23-1 is known as an ORF, though its function is uncertain. The CDR3 covers 15 residues. Trimming left V 4 bases short and J 8 bases short, with 15 bases between.

The rearrangement links TRBV4-2 to TRBJ2-7, with 11 bases matching TRBD2. Germline values: CDR1 LGHNA, CDR2 YNFKEQ. J lost 3 bases, V lost 0 bases, and 1 base had no gene match. This CDR3 region has 15 residues. The chain's CDR3 is CASSQETSGSYEQYF. For the CDR3, the DNA is TGTGCCAGCAGCCAAGAAACTAGCGGGAGCTACGAGCAGTACTTC.

This clone appeared a few times. The DNA of the CDR3 is TGTGCCAGCACCCCGGGATCCTTTCGGGAGAAGGAAGAGACCCAGTACTTC. As protein: CASTPGSFREKEETQYF. The chain has TRBV11-3 and TRBJ2-5; a possible D gene is TRBD2 (6 bases). CDR1 SGHNT and CDR2 YENEEA come from the germline V gene. The CDR3 length is 17 residues. Trimming left V 7 bases short and J 3 bases short, with 24 bases between.